This T cell receptor (beta chain) was retrieved from a study of T cell responses to AZD1222 COVID-19 vaccine (dated by TCRdb to the early 2020s). Study-level background: Because spike-specific TCR depth and breadth did not differ between the two schedules, AZD1222 recipients who got a second dose at roughly 4 weeks were pooled with those who got a second dose at roughly 12 weeks. A total of about 230 trial participants underwent TCR sequencing, of whom roughly 210 received two doses of AZD1222 and 26 received two doses of the MenACWY control vaccine. Trial participants were enrolled by age into subgroups of 18-55, 56-69 and 70-plus years, and around 150, 29 and 61 TCR-sequenced participants, respectively, were included in these subgroups.

The time point label corresponds to: baseline before first vaccination. Vaccinee samples came from UK trials COV001 and COV002, including a single-blind randomized controlled phase 2/3 trial of AZD1222 (ChAdOx1 nCoV-19) in healthy adults. For TCRbeta chain sequencing, PBMC samples from trial participants were taken at day 0 and at day 28 after the second dose. The CDR3 regions of human TCRbeta chains were subjected to immunosequencing. As for how the authors treated the data: Repertoire TCRs were matched against a reference library of SARS-CoV-2-specific TCRs generated with the MIRA antigen-specificity platform. Breadth meant the fraction of unique TCRs that were SARS-CoV-2-associated, whereas depth meant the fraction of total T cells that were SARS-CoV-2-associated. Each spike-specific TCR was assigned to its reactive spike region and to a CD4 or CD8 class using the MIRA data. Log10-transformed breadth and depth values were compared by one-way ANOVA with Sidak's multiple comparisons tests. Entries here come from immuneACCESS through TCRdb and include only in-frame sequences with V and J called. Some clones fail to appear in such tables; in the studies checked, an unresolved V gene covers under half of the shortfall, and the cause of the remainder is unknown. That table gives V, J and clone size, and the DNA gave D and trimming. In this sample the table shows just under 85,000 clones, roughly 82% of which occur a single time. The ten largest make up 8.7% of the sample.

The CDR3 runs 13 residues from the cysteine to the phenylalanine. Only the CDR3 part of the read is kept: 39 bases, read in frame from the first base. Trimming costs V 2 bases and J 10 bases, and their ends lie 12 bases apart. Based on the germline V gene (reference sequence), the CDR1 and CDR2 sequences are LNHDA and SQIVND. The study at large found these results: In the small 56-69-year group, the increase in depth fell short of significance, most likely because of low power. Participants were mostly white British and included more females than males, and it was suggested by the authors that clonal diversity may have been underestimated. Because no day 14 peak-response samples were available, repertoires were characterized only after the peak T cell response. Reportedly, close to half of the unique spike-specific TCRs recognized epitopes lying outside the regions that are mutated in the B.1.351 and B.1.1.7 variants. Vaccine-associated CD4 TCRs spanned the whole spike protein, with dominant responses in regions 160-218 and 743-854. A significant rise in spike-specific TCR breadth and depth was observed after two AZD1222 doses relative to day 0 and relative to MenACWY recipients. Conclusions about previously exposed vaccinees are limited because only six or seven AZD1222 recipients were SARS-CoV-2 seropositive at baseline.

Note on this clone: No cognate antigen has been identified for it. No much larger clone is present one base from it, and per-base qualities are unavailable.

The sample in question was peripheral blood, obtained on day 0 of AZD1222 vaccination. The receptor was isolated from an adult in good health. In this chain, TRBV19 is recombined with TRBJ2-1; the D gene is perhaps TRBD2, on 5 matching bases. The CDR3 corresponds to CASSILGRGEQFF. In nucleotide form, the sequence is TGTGCCAGTAGTATACTCGGCCGCGGGGAGCAGTTCTTC.